What follows is one T cell receptor (beta chain) and its context. This sample stems from a study of T cell responses to AZD1222 COVID-19 vaccine. Only in-frame clones appear in the TCRdb table, and some are missing; sequencing was by immunoSEQ multiplex PCR. Of about 85,000 clones detected, about 90% appear once; the ten largest clones hold around 6.7%. The CDR3 runs to 15 residues. Between the trimmed V and J ends, which lost 6 bases and 0 bases, there was a span of 12 bases. The germline V gene has CDR1 MDHEN and CDR2 SYDVKM. The receptor comes from an adult in good health. This specimen was peripheral blood, taken on day 0 of AZD1222 vaccination. V gene TRBV28 combines with J gene TRBJ2-4; D is ambiguous. The CDR3 region is CASRVTDVAKNIQYF. The CDR3 coding sequence is TGTGCCAGCAGGGTGACGGACGTAGCCAAAAACATTCAGTACTTC.